This T cell receptor beta chain was observed in a study of blood T cell repertoires in COVID-19. Source study methods: Estimation of nucleated cell counts was performed using reference gene primer amplification. Libraries were prepared by immunoSEQ multiplex PCR; TCRdb keeps only in-frame clonotypes and omits some of them. That table supplies the V and J calls and clone size; D and trimming were determined from the DNA. The data hold 180,000 or so clones, with 78% observed a single time. The CDR3 contains 16 residues. Trimming shortened V by 0 bases and J by 4 bases, and 13 bases separated the two germline ends. Germline CDR1 is SGHRS and CDR2 is YFSETQ.

The clonotype originates from a woman older than 75 with active or convalescent COVID-19. The sample taken for sequencing was peripheral blood. This chain uses TRBV5-1 with TRBJ2-2; D is perhaps TRBD2 (6 bases). CDR3 sequence (DNA): TGCGCCAGCAGCTTGGCCGGGGGTAGATTCACCGGGGAGCTGTTTTTT. Translating it yields CASSLAGGRFTGELFF.